This T cell receptor beta chain was found in a study of regulatory T cells in long-lasting Graves disease. General study results and limits: Persistent disease was characterized by preferential usage of TRBV28, TRBJ1-2 and TRBJ2-5. It is possible that accuracy was reduced by the small size of the sample.

The length of the CDR3 is 16 residues. J gave up 4 bases and V 5 bases, and 8 bases lay outside the gene matches. Combining iRepertoire HTBI primers with Arm-PCR of CDR3 regions, the authors built TCR beta libraries. TCRdb passed the multiplex PCR reads through MiXCR, listing each CDR3 protein once. Of 510,000 or so distinct CDR3 sequences in the sample, approximately 12% were seen once. This clonotype was counted at least ten times. The target antigen is unknown. Time point indicated: newly diagnosed GD, antithyroid drugs for less than 3 months. PBMC-derived RNA was used for the TCR library. These data are also associated with another study on T cells in Graves' hyperthyroidism and ophthalmopathy.

The V and J genes are TRBV12-3 or TRBV12-4 and TRBJ2-5; 12 bases line up with TRBD1. The clonotype was recovered from a woman aged 30 to 39 with Graves disease. This sample comprised peripheral blood mononuclear cells (PBMCs), obtained at new diagnosis, from a patient treated with antithyroid drugs. The CDR3 loop is CASSVPGQGASETQYF. The CDR3 coding sequence is TGTGCCAGCAGTGTTCCGGGACAGGGGGCTTCAGAGACCCAGTACTTC.